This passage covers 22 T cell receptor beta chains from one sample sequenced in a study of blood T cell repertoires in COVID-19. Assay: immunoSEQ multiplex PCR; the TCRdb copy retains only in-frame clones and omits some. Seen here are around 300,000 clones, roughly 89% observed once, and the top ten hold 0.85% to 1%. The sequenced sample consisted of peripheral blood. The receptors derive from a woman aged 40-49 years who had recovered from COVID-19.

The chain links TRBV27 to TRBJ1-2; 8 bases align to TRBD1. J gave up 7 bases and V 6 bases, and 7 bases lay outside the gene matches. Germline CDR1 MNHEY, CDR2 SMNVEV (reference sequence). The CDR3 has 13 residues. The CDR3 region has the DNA TGTGCCAGCAGCCCCGGACAGGGCAGTGGCTACACCTTC. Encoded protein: CASSPGQGSGYTF.

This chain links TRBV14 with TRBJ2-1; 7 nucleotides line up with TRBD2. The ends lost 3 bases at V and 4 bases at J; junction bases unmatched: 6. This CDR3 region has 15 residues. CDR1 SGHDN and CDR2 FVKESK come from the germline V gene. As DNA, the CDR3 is TGTGCCAGCAGCCAGCGACTAGCAGATTACAATGAGCAGTTCTTC. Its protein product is CASSQRLADYNEQFF.

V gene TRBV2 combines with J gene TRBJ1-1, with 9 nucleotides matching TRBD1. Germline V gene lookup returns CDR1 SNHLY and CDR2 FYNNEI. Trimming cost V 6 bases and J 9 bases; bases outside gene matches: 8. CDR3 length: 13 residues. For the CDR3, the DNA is TGTGCCAGCAGGCGGACAGGGGCGCCTCAAGCTTTCTTT. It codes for CASRRTGAPQAFF.

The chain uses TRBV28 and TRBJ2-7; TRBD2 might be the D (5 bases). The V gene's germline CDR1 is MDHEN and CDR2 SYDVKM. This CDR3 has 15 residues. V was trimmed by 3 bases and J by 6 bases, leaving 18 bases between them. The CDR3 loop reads CASSFIAAGSGEQYF. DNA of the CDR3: TGTGCCAGCAGTTTTATCGCGGCTGGAAGCGGCGAGCAGTACTTC.

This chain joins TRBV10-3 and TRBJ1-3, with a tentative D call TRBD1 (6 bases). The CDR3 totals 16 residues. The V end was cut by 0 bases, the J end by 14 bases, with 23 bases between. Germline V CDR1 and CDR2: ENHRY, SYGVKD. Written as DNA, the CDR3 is TGTGCCATCAGTGAGTCGAACTTGTCAGGGGACCCCAAAGTATATTTT. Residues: CAISESNLSGDPKVYF.

This CDR3 is CASSGEAGQPQHF. The CDR3 DNA is TGTGCCAGCAGTGGCGAGGCCGGGCAGCCCCAGCATTTT. The chain uses TRBV2 and TRBJ1-5; no clear D gene. Trimming removed 4 bases from V and 7 bases from J, with 11 bases in between. The CDR3 length is 13 residues. Germline V gene sequence: CDR1 SNHLY, CDR2 FYNNEI.

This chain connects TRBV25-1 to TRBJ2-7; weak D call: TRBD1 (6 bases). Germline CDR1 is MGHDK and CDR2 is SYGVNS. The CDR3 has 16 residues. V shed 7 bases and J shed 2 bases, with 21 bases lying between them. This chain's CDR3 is CASISIPDSFTYEQYF. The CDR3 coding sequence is TGTGCCAGCATAAGTATTCCGGACAGTTTTACCTACGAGCAGTACTTC.

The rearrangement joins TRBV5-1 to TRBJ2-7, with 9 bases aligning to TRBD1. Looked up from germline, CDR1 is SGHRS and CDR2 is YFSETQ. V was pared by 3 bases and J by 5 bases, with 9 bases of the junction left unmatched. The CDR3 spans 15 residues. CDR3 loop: CASSSGTGLLHEQYF. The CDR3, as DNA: TGCGCCAGCAGCTCCGGGACAGGGTTGCTGCACGAGCAGTACTTC.

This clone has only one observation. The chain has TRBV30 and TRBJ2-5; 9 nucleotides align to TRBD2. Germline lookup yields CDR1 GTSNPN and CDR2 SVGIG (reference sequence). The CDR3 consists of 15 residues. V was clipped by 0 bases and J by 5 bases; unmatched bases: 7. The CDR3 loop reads CAWSVASGTSETQYF. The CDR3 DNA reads TGTGCCTGGAGTGTAGCTAGCGGGACATCGGAGACCCAGTACTTC.

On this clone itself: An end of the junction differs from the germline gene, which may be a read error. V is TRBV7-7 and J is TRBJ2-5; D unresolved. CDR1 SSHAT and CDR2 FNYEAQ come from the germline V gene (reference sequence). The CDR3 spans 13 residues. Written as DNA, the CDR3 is TGTGCTAGCAGCTCGGTGGCGGTCGAGACCCAGTACTTC. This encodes CASSSVAVETQYF. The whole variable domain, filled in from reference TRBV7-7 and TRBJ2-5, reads GAGVSQSPRYKVTKRGQDVTLRCDPISSHATLYWYQQALGQGPEFLTYFNYEAQPDKSGLPSDRFSAERPEGSISTLTIQRTEQRDSAMYRCASSSVAVETQYFGPGTRLLVL.

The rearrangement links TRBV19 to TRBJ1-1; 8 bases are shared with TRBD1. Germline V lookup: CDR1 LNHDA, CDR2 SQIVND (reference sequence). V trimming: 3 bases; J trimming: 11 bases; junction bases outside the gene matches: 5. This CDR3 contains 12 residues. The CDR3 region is CASSIPQGAAFF. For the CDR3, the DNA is TGTGCCAGTAGTATTCCCCAGGGGGCGGCTTTCTTT.

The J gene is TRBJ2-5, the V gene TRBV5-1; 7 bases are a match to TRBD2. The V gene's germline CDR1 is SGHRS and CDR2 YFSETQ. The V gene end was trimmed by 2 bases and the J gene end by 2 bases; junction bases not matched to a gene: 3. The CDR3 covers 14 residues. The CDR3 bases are TGCGCCAGCAGCTTTTGGGGGGGTCAAGAGACCCAGTACTTC. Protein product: CASSFWGGQETQYF.

CDR3: CASSLTFLAGRHNEQFF. Here the CDR3 DNA reads TGTGCCAGCAGTCTCACATTCCTAGCGGGGAGACACAATGAGCAGTTCTTC. The chain carries TRBV28 and TRBJ2-1, with 9 bases aligning to TRBD2. Losses at the gene ends were 5 bases for V and 5 bases for J; bases not matched to a gene: 13. This CDR3 contains 17 residues. Germline V lookup: CDR1 MDHEN, CDR2 SYDVKM.

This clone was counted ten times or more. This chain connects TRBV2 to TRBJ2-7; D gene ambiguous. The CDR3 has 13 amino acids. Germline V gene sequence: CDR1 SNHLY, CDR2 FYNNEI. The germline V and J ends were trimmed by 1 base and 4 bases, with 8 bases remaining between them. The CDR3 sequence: CASSEELVYEQYF. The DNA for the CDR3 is TGTGCCAGCAGTGAAGAACTTGTTTACGAGCAGTACTTC.

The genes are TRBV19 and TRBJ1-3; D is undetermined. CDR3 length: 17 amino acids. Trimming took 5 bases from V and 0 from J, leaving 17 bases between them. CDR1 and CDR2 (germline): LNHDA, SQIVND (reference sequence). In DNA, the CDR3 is TGTGCCAGTAGTCCCTCTGTCACCATCTACTCTGGAAACACCATATATTTT. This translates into CASSPSVTIYSGNTIYF.

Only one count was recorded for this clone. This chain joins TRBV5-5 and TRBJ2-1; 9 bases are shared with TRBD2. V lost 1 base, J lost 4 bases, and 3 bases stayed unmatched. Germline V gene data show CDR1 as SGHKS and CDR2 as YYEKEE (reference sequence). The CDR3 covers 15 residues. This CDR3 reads CASSLLAGEYNEQFF. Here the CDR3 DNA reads TGTGCCAGCAGCTTGTTAGCGGGGGAATACAATGAGCAGTTCTTC. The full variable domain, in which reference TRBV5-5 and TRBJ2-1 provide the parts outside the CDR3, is DAGVTQSPTHLIKTRGQQVTLRCSPISGHKSVSWYQQVLGQGPQFIFQYYEKEERGRGNFPDRFSARQFPNYSSELNVNALLLGDSALYLCASSLLAGEYNEQFFGPGTRLTVL.

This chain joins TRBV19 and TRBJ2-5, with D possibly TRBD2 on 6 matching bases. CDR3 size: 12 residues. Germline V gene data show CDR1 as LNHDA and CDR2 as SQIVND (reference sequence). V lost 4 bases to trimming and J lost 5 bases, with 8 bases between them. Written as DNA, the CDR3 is TGTGCCAGTAGTAAGGAGGGGGAGACCCAGTACTTC. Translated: CASSKEGETQYF. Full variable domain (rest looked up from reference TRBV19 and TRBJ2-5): DGGITQSPKYLFRKEGQNVTLSCEQNLNHDAMYWYRQDPGQGLRLIYYSQIVNDFQKGDIAEGYSVSREKKESFPLTVTSAQKNPTAFYLCASSKEGETQYFGPGTRLLVL.

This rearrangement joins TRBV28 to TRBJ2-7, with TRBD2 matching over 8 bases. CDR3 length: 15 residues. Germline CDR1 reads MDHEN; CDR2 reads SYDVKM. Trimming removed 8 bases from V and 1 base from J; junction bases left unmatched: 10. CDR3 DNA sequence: TGTGCCAGCGGCCCAGGGGTAGCGGGGTCCTACGAGCAGTACTTC. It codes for CASGPGVAGSYEQYF.

Here the CDR3 DNA reads TGTGCCAGCCGTGGGACTACAGATACGCAGTATTTT. It is translated as CASRGTTDTQYF. The chain has TRBV18 and TRBJ2-3, with a weak D call TRBD2 (6 bases). Germline V gene lookup returns CDR1 KGHSH and CDR2 LQKENI. There are 12 residues in the CDR3. Trimming took 8 bases from V and 3 from J, leaving 9 bases between them.

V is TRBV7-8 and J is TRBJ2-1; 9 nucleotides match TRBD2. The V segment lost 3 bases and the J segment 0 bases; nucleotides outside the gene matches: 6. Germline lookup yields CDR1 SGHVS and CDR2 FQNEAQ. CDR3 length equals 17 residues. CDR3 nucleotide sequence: TGTGCCAGCAGCTTGGCGGGTAGCGGGGGCTCCTACAATGAGCAGTTCTTC. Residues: CASSLAGSGGSYNEQFF.

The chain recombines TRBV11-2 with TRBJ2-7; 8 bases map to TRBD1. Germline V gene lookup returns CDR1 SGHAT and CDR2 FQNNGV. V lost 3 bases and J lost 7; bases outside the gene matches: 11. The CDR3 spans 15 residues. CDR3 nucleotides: TGTGCCAGCAGCTTGTCCGGGCAGGGGGCTAGGGAGCAGTACTTC. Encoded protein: CASSLSGQGAREQYF.

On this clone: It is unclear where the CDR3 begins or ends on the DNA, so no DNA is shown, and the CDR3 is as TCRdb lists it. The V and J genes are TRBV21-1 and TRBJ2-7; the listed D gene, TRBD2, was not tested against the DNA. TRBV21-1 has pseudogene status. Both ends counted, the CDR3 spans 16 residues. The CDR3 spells CASSKGVAGGSYEQYF.